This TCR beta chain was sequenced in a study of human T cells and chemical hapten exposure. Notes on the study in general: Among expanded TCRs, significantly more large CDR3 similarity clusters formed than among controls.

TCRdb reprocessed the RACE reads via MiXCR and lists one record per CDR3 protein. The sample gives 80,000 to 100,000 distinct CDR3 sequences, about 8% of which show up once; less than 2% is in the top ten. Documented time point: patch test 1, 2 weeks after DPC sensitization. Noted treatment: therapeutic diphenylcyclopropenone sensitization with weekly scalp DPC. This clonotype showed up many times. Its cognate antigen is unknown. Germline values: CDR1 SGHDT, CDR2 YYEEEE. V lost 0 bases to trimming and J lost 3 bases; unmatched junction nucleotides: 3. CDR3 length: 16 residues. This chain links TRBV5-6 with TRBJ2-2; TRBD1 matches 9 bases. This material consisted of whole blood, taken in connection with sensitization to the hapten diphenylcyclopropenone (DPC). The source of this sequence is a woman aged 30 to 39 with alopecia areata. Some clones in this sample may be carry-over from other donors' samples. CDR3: CASSLAWDRDTGELFF. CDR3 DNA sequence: TGTGCCAGCAGCTTGGCCTGGGACAGGGACACCGGGGAGCTGTTTTTT.